These 20 T cell receptor beta chains originate from one sample sequenced in a study of Ad26.COV2.S vaccination and SARS-CoV-2 variants. The treatment here: approximately 18 received Ad26.COV2.S at low or high dose, single or two shots; 5 received placebo; per-sample allocation not given. On day 63 after the first injection, vaccine and placebo recipients gave samples. Clones were read by immunoSEQ multiplex PCR, and TCRdb kept only the in-frame ones, dropping some. The sample consists of hundreds of thousands of clones, roughly 90% of them appearing once. The sample in question was peripheral blood, obtained in a trial of Ad26.COV2.S vaccine versus placebo. The receptors were sampled from a person between 18 and 65 years old who received the Ad26.COV2.S COVID-19 vaccine or a placebo.

The CDR3 DNA sequence: TGTGCCAGCAGTGAAGGATCGCAGAATAATGAAAAACTGTTTTTT. Protein product: CASSEGSQNNEKLFF. This sequence joins TRBV6-1 and TRBJ1-4; no definite D call. Trimming removed 1 base at V and 4 bases at J, with 10 bases between. CDR1 and CDR2 from the germline V gene are MNHNS and SASEGT. This CDR3 is 15 amino acids long.

The chain employs TRBV5-6 and TRBJ2-7, with D hard to call. Between the trimmed V and J ends, which lost 4 bases and 0 bases, there was a span of 14 bases. The CDR3 sequence is 15 residues long. The germline gives CDR1 SGHDT, CDR2 YYEEEE. The CDR3, as DNA: TGTGCCAGCAGCAGTATCCCCAGCAGCTCCTACGAGCAGTACTTC. Protein: CASSSIPSSSYEQYF.

The chain couples TRBV7-9 to TRBJ2-3; weak D call: TRBD2 (6 bases). There are 13 residues in the CDR3. From germline, CDR1 is SEHNR and CDR2 FQNEAQ (reference sequence). With 7 bases removed from V and 6 bases from J, the gap between germline ends came to 14 bases. CDR3 DNA sequence: TGTGCCAGCAACCGGGACTCAGGGGATACGCAGTATTTT. Its protein product is CASNRDSGDTQYF.

The gene calls are TRBV7-8 and TRBJ1-2; D gene unclear. Deletions cut 6 bases from V and 3 bases from J, with 14 bases between. Germline CDR1 and CDR2: SGHVS and FQNEAQ. The CDR3 consists of 14 residues. The CDR3 bases are TGTGCCAGCAGACTGACCCGGGCGGACTATGGCTACACCTTC. This translates into CASRLTRADYGYTF.

This clone showed up just a few times. V is TRBV7-3 and J is TRBJ1-1, with 10 bases lining up with TRBD1. Germline V gene data show CDR1 as SGHTA and CDR2 as FQGTGA. With V trimmed by 5 bases and J by 4 bases, 4 bases remained unmatched. The CDR3 is 14 amino acids. This CDR3 is CASSRQGAGTEAFF. CDR3 sequence (DNA): TGTGCCAGCAGCCGACAGGGGGCGGGCACTGAAGCTTTCTTT.

This chain links TRBV28 with TRBJ1-2, with D perhaps matching TRBD1 (5 bases). The CDR3 contains 14 residues. Germline values: CDR1 MDHEN, CDR2 SYDVKM. Trimming left V 4 bases short and J 11 bases short, with 20 bases between. This chain's CDR3 is CASSSRSPGVRYTF. CDR3 bases: TGTGCCAGCAGTTCCCGAAGTCCGGGGGTTCGTTACACCTTC.

The chain is built from TRBV18 and TRBJ2-5; 8 bases are shared with TRBD1. CDR3 size: 15 residues. V lost 3 bases, J lost 2 bases, and 5 bases stayed unmatched. CDR1 is KGHSH and CDR2 is LQKENI in the germline V gene. The CDR3 loop is CASSPQDRVQETQYF. For the CDR3, the DNA is TGTGCCAGCTCACCGCAGGACAGGGTTCAAGAGACCCAGTACTTC.

This chain joins TRBV10-3 and TRBJ2-7, with D perhaps being TRBD1 or TRBD2 (5 bases each). The CDR3 extends over 14 amino acids. V lost 11 bases and J lost 2, with 19 bases in between. Germline CDR1 is ENHRY and CDR2 is SYGVKD. This chain's CDR3 is CASRSGMGAYEQYF. In DNA form, the CDR3 reads TGTGCCTCCAGGTCAGGGATGGGGGCCTACGAGCAGTACTTC.

V and J are TRBV20-1 and TRBJ2-7; D call uncertain. Germline values: CDR1 DFQATT, CDR2 SNEGSKA (reference sequence). The CDR3 totals 10 residues. The CDR3: CSYGAYEQYF. The CDR3 coding sequence is TGCAGCTACGGAGCCTACGAGCAGTACTTC.

V usage is TRBV7-9 and J usage is TRBJ2-7; either TRBD1 or TRBD2 may supply D (5 bases each). The CDR3 has 14 amino acids. Trimming took off 1 base at V and 4 bases at J, with 11 bases between the two ends. Germline loops: CDR1 SEHNR, CDR2 FQNEAQ (reference sequence). DNA for the CDR3: TGTGCCAGCAGCTTAGGCTACGAGGGGTACGAGCAGTACTTC. It specifies CASSLGYEGYEQYF.

This chain links TRBV6-5 with TRBJ2-2, with D possibly being TRBD2 (5 bases). V lost 0 bases and J 1 base, leaving 9 bases between the germline ends. The length of the CDR3 is 16 residues. The germline V gene encodes CDR1 MNHEY and CDR2 SVGAGI. CDR3 residues: CASSYSVGGNTGELFF. The CDR3 coding sequence is TGTGCCAGCAGTTACTCGGTAGGAGGGAACACCGGGGAGCTGTTTTTT.

This chain joins TRBV10-3 and TRBJ2-2; the D gene is possibly TRBD1 (6 bases). V was shortened by 4 bases and J by 5 bases, with 14 bases between the two germline ends. This CDR3 has 15 residues. In germline, CDR1 is ENHRY, CDR2 SYGVKD. DNA of the CDR3: TGTGCCATCAGTGGAGGGGGTGTCTCGACCGGGGAGCTGTTTTTT. Translating gives CAISGGGVSTGELFF.

The genes are TRBV27 and TRBJ1-2, with 7 bases matching TRBD1. Germline loops: CDR1 MNHEY, CDR2 SMNVEV (reference sequence). The CDR3 contains 14 residues. V dropped 6 bases and J dropped 2; count of bases not matched to a gene: 6. The DNA of the CDR3 is TGTGCCAGCAGCCCTGGGGGACAGAACTATGGCTACACCTTC. It is translated as CASSPGGQNYGYTF.

The rearrangement links TRBV27 to TRBJ2-1; 9 nucleotides align to TRBD2. V was pared by 5 bases and J by 8 bases, with 10 bases of the junction left unmatched. This CDR3 has 15 residues. Germline lookup yields CDR1 MNHEY and CDR2 SMNVEV (reference sequence). The CDR3 region has the DNA TGTGCCAGCAGTCCACGGGGGACTAGCAAGTATGAGCAGTTCTTC. Translation gives CASSPRGTSKYEQFF.

In regard to this clone: The same CDR3 can be traced to other DNA sequences in this sample. This sequence joins TRBV5-1 and TRBJ2-7, with 7 bases lining up with TRBD2. There are 13 residues in the CDR3. Germline loops: CDR1 SGHRS, CDR2 YFSETQ. Losses at the gene ends were 4 bases for V and 3 bases for J; bases not matched to a gene: 4. In DNA form, the CDR3 reads TGCGCCAGCAGCCTTGGGGGGGTCTACGAGCAGTACTTC. Residues: CASSLGGVYEQYF.

The CDR3: CASSPTGGNTIYF. The DNA for the CDR3 is TGTGCCAGCAGCCCGACAGGGGGAAACACCATATATTTT. The chain is built from TRBV5-4 and TRBJ1-3; 7 bases map to TRBD1. V shed 4 bases and J 4 bases; nucleotides not matched to a gene: 2. CDR1 is SGHNT, CDR2 YYREEE, per germline (reference sequence). The CDR3 is 13 residues long.

J is TRBJ2-3 and V is TRBV3-1 (or the pseudogene TRBV3-2); no definite D call. This CDR3 region has 11 residues. V lost 0 bases to trimming and J lost 7 bases, with 2 bases between them. CDR1 is LGHDT, CDR2 YNNKEL, per germline (reference sequence). In DNA, the CDR3 is TGTGCCAGCAGCCAAGAACATACGCAGTATTTT. This gives the protein CASSQEHTQYF.

The chain has TRBV14 and TRBJ2-7; maybe TRBD1 (5 bases). The CDR3 is 14 residues long. The V gene's germline CDR1 is SGHDN and CDR2 FVKESK. Trimming removed 3 bases at V and 1 base at J, with 10 bases between. The DNA for the CDR3 is TGTGCCAGCAGCCACCTAACAGGATCCTACGAGCAGTACTTC. Translation gives CASSHLTGSYEQYF.

The table lists this clone with a few counts. This sequence joins TRBV2 and TRBJ1-3; D is possibly TRBD1 (6 bases). Trimming pared 5 bases from V and 6 bases from J, leaving 20 bases between. CDR3 length: 16 amino acids. Germline V CDR1 and CDR2: SNHLY, FYNNEI. This chain's CDR3 is CASSKSQGQEENTIYF. CDR3 in DNA: TGTGCCAGCAGTAAATCACAGGGTCAGGAGGAAAACACCATATATTTT.

The chain employs TRBV19 and TRBJ1-6; the match to TRBD1 covers 9 bases. The CDR3 is 16 residues long. The V segment lost 3 bases and the J segment 9 bases; nucleotides outside the gene matches: 9. CDR1 is LNHDA, CDR2 SQIVND, per germline (reference sequence). In DNA form, the CDR3 reads TGTGCCAGTAGTATGGGTCGTGGGACAGGGTCTTCACCCCTCCACTTT. Protein sequence: CASSMGRGTGSSPLHF.